A selection of T cell receptor beta chains follows, all from one sample in a study of blood T cell repertoires in COVID-19. Using immunoSEQ multiplex PCR, the repertoire was profiled, and TCRdb retains in-frame clones only, with some absent. The sample lists 400,000 or so clones; 85% to 90% were seen once. The source material was PBMCs or T cells enriched from blood (not recorded which). These receptors were obtained from a man aged 25-45 years who had recovered from COVID-19. The conserved cysteine and the conserved F or W are not part of the CDR3 here. The D gene is left open where the match is weak. The size field is filled for only some rows; it gives once, few, many or a size class.

v_call	d_call	clone_size	j_call	cdr3_aa
TRBV2	TRBD1	few	TRBJ1-6	ASSSDRDGSPLH
TRBV19	TRBD1	NA	TRBJ1-5	ASTSGGFPQPQH
TRBV28	NA	NA	TRBJ1-4	ASSLQENEKLF
TRBV29-1	NA	NA	TRBJ1-1	SVSDLGGNTEAF
TRBV28	TRBD1	NA	TRBJ2-7	ASIPHRGLSEQY
TRBV19	NA	NA	TRBJ1-2	ASSMGASYGYT
TRBV5-1	NA	NA	TRBJ1-6	ASSFSREPYNSPLH
TRBV6-6	NA	NA	TRBJ1-1	ASSYSGSGGIPF
TRBV28	TRBD2	NA	TRBJ2-7	ASSPLAELPYEQY
TRBV30	NA	NA	TRBJ1-1	AWTRGVGSPDAF
TRBV27	NA	NA	TRBJ2-3	ASADPPYTQY
TRBV28	TRBD1	NA	TRBJ1-4	ASTPQDRANEKLF
TRBV28	TRBD2	NA	TRBJ2-1	ASSLGTSGPNSYNEQF
TRBV19	TRBD2	once	TRBJ2-1	ASSTSGRYYNEQF
TRBV3-1/TRBV3-2	TRBD1	NA	TRBJ1-2	ASSRGQGDYGYT
TRBV5-5	NA	NA	TRBJ2-2	ASRLRTSGTGELF